These 2 T cell receptor beta chains came from one sample sequenced in a study of cytotoxic CD8 clonotypes in ibrutinib-treated CLL. The assay was immunoSEQ multiplex PCR, and TCRdb's table has in-frame clones only and misses some. The table records about 200,000 clones, about four fifths of them present only once. The sequencing here drew on PBMCs, taken after 12 months of ibrutinib treatment. The receptors stem from a human donor with chronic lymphocytic leukemia.

The V call is TRBV5-4, the J call TRBJ2-3, with TRBD1 matching over 9 bases. J lost 5 bases, V lost 5 bases, and 9 bases had no gene match. The CDR3 contains 15 residues. CDR1 SGHNT and CDR2 YYREEE come from the germline V gene (reference sequence). In DNA, the CDR3 is TGTGCCAGCAGTTCGGGACAGGGAGGGCGAGATACGCAGTATTTT. This gives the protein CASSSGQGGRDTQYF. Complete variable domain (other parts from reference TRBV5-4 and TRBJ2-3): ETGVTQSPTHLIKTRGQQVTLRCSSQSGHNTVSWYQQALGQGPQFIFQYYREEENGRGNFPPRFSGLQFPNYSSELNVNALELDDSALYLCASSSGQGGRDTQYFGPGTRLTVL.

J is TRBJ2-1 and V is TRBV6-1; TRBD1 is a possible D gene (5 bases). Trimming pared 7 bases from V and 3 bases from J, leaving 10 bases between. CDR1 MNHNS and CDR2 SASEGT come from the germline V gene. The CDR3 length is 13 residues. CDR3 sequence: CASIQGIYNEQFF. The CDR3 DNA reads TGTGCCAGCATCCAGGGTATCTACAATGAGCAGTTCTTC.